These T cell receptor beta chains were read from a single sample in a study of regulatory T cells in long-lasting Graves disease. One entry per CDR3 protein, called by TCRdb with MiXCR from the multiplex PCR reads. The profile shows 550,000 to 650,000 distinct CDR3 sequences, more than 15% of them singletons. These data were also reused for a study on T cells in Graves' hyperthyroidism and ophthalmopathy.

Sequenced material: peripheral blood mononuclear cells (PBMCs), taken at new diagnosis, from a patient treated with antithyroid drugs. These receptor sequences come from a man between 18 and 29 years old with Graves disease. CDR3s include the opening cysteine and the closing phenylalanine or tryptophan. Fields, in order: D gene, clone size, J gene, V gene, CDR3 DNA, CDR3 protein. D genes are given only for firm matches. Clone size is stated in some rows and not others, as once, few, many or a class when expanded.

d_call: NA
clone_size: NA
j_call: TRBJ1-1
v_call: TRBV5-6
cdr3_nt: TGTGCCAGCAGCTTGGGGAGCCGGTCAAACACTGAAGCTTTCTTT
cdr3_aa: CASSLGSRSNTEAFF

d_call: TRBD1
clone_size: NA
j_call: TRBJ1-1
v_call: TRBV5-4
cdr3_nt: TGTGCCAGCAGCTTAGGTGGGACAGAGCAAGGGAGGGGAGCTTTCTTT
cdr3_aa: CASSLGGTEQGRGAFF

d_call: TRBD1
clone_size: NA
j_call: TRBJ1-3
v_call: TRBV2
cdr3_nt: TGTGCCAGCAGTATATTCAGGGGGAATACTGGAAACACCATATATTTT
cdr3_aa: CASSIFRGNTGNTIYF

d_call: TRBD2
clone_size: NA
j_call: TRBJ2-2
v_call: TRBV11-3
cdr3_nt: TGTGCCAGCAGCTTGAGAGGGGAGATAGCGGGAGGACCCGACACCGGGGAGCTGTTTTTT
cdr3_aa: CASSLRGEIAGGPDTGELFF

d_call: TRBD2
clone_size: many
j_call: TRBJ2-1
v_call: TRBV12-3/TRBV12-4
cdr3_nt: TGTGCCAGCAGCGTGGGGGCGGGAGGGCCTTCCTACAATGAGCAGTTCTTC
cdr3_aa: CASSVGAGGPSYNEQFF

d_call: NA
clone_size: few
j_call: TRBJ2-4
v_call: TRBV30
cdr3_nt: TGTGCCTGGAGTGATGGGTGGGCCAAAAACATTCAGTACTTC
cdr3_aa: CAWSDGWAKNIQYF

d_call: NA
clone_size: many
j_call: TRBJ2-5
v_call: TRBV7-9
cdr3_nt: TGTGCCAGCAGCACCTCACGACAAGGGCAAGAGACCCAGTACTTC
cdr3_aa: CASSTSRQGQETQYF

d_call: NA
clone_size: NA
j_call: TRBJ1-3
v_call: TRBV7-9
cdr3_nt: TGTGCCAGCAGCTCTCTCCCCAGGGTACCTTCCGAGGGAAACACCATATATTTT
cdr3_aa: CASSSLPRVPSEGNTIYF

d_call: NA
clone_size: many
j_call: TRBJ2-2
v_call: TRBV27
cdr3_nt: TGTGCCAGCAGTTTAGTCACGAACACCGGGGAGCTGTTTTTT
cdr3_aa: CASSLVTNTGELFF

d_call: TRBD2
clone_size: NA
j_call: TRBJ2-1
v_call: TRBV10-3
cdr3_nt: TGTGCCATTTCTAGCGGGACTTACAATGAGCAGTTCTTC
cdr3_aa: CAISSGTYNEQFF

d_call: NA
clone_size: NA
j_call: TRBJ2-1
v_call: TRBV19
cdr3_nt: TGTGCCAGTAGTATAATGAGACAGGCTTACAATGAGCAGTTCTTC
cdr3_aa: CASSIMRQAYNEQFF

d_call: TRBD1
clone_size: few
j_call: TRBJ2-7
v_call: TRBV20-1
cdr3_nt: TGCAGTGCCATACCCAGGGGGCGCCGCGAGCAGTACTTC
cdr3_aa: CSAIPRGRREQYF